This T cell receptor (beta chain) was observed in a study of post-analysis software for immune sequencing data. Built from TCR beta cDNA, the libraries had unique molecular identifiers in them. About half a million cDNA molecules were recovered from an input of about 0.95 to 11 million T cells. TCRdb reprocessed the PCR reads via MiXCR and lists one record per CDR3 protein. The repertoire includes about 430,000 distinct CDR3 sequences, 30% to 40% of them detected once, and roughly 8.2% sits in the top ten. Trimming took off 4 bases at V and 3 bases at J, with 16 bases between the two ends. Germline CDR1 is SGHVS and CDR2 is FNYEAQ. This CDR3 is built from 17 residues. Study-wide findings and caveats: People with multiple sclerosis had a significantly lower normalized Chao1 diversity than controls did. Included in a set of roughly 5 TRBV segments more frequent in patients than controls were TRBV5-6, TRBV5-1 and TRBV20-1.

Turning to this clonotype: The antigen is undetermined.

The genes are TRBV7-6 and TRBJ2-6; D perhaps matches TRBD2 (6 bases). This receptor was identified in a girl aged 2-10 years with multiple sclerosis. Sequencing was done on a sample of blood. CDR3 sequence (DNA): TGTGCCAGCAGCTACCGGACGGAGGGAAGTGGGGCCAACGTCCTGACTTTC. Its protein product is CASSYRTEGSGANVLTF.